This TCR beta chain was documented in a study of control samples from healthy donors and cancer patients. The repertoire was sequenced with immunoSEQ multiplex PCR; TCRdb's copy has only in-frame clones and lacks some. The data hold some 28,000 clones, with 70% to 85% observed a single time. Germline V lookup: CDR1 SGDLS, CDR2 YYNGEE. The V gene end was trimmed by 0 bases and the J gene end by 4 bases; junction bases not matched to a gene: 7. This CDR3 has 17 amino acids. V gene TRBV9 combines with J gene TRBJ2-1, with 10 positions matching TRBD2. The clonotype comes from a man aged 55 to 70 with head and neck cancer. Material for sequencing was PBMCs. The chain's CDR3 is CASSVGGSSGRYNEQFF. The CDR3 DNA reads as TGTGCCAGCAGCGTAGGAGGGTCTAGCGGGAGATACAATGAGCAGTTCTTC. The variable domain in full, with the rest retrieved from reference TRBV9 and TRBJ2-1, is DSGVTQTPKHLITATGQRVTLRCSPRSGDLSVYWYQQSLDQGLQFLIQYYNGEERAKGNILERFSAQQFPDLHSELNLSSLELGDSALYFCASSVGGSSGRYNEQFFGPGTRLTVL.